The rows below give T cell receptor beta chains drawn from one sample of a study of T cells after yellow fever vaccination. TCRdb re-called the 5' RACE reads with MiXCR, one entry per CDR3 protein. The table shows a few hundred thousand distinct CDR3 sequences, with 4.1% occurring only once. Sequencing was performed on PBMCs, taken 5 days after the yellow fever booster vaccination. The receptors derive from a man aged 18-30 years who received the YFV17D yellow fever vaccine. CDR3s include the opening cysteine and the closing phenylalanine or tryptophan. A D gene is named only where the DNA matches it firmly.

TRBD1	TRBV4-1	CASSHWTGPNQPQHF
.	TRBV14	CASSPHLARNTEAFF
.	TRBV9	CASSNDNSNQPQHF
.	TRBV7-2	CASSPELGTMRAFF
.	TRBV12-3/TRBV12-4	CASSRDTREAFF
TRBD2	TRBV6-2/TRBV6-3	CASSGTSGAHSFF
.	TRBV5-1	CASSLLVNTGELFF
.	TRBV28	CASRSGQEGRYTF
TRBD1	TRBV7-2	CASGQGQEVYNEQFF
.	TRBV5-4	CASSPGGGLWDTQYF
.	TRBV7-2	CASSLGVAQETQYF
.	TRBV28	CASSLRQHEAFF
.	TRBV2	CASSEAPRVHEQYF
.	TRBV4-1	CASSQDATAPGRRPQHF
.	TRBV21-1	CASSKVGENTEAFF
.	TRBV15	CATSSGPRRSTDTQYF
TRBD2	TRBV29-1	CSVSGTSGGRYEQYF
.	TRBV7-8	CASSPGVYNEQFF
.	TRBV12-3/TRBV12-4	CASSLLASTDTQYF
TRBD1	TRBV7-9	CASSPGTGRNTEAFF
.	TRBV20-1	CSARPASNQPQHF
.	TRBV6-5	CASTRGSEQFF
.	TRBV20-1	CSARGGSEQFF
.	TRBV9	CASSVGVEGFVTGELFF
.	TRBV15	CATSRLREGSPLHF
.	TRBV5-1	CASSSQGVWDTQYF
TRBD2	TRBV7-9	CASSSTSGGGTQYF
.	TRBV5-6	CASSSLDHLAKNIQYF
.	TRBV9	CASSSLPDRGDYGYTF
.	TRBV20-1	CSAHSWDTQYF
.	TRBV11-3	CASSGQVRETQYF
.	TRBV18	CASSPQNRDNEQFF
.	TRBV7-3	CASSPNQETQYF
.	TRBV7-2	CASSFGVPYEQYF
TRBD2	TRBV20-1	CSVPKRGRETQYF
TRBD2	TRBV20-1	CSASSGGPQFF
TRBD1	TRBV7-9	CASSPGQGNEKLFF
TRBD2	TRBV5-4	CASSSGWTSGAGTQYF
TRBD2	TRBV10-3	CAISSRGDTDTQYF
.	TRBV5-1	CASSLGQGSTNEKLFF
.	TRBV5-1	CASSLLEQGSTYEQYF
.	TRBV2	CASSAEGNTDTQYF
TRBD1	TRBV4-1	CASSQGQGLATEAFF
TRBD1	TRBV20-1	CSAFSGTGTNSPLHF
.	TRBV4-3	CASGALTMDEKLFF
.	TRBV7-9	CASSLEWTSYEQYF
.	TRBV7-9	CASSLSGTYSYNEQFF
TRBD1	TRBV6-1	CASREPGQGAGTEAFF